Below are 32 T cell receptor beta chains sequenced from a single sample in a study of shared clonotypes between healthy human individuals (TCRdb year 2020). The library was built by means of the immunoSEQ multiplex PCR assay. Here the immuneACCESS table is served through TCRdb, limited to in-frame sequences with V and J called. Missing clones are a known gap in these copies; in checked studies unresolved V genes cover under half, and the rest lacks a known reason. This sample comprises 2 million to 2.5 million clones, 90% to 96% of them detected only once. 0.13% of the sample is in the top ten clones. Sample: naive CD4+ T cells sorted from blood. What the cell subset or site label conveys for this sample: CD45RA+ positively selected. The origin of the receptors is a man in his late teens or twenties in good health.

The V call is TRBV19, the J call TRBJ2-4; TRBD1 matches 9 bases. Trimming took 6 bases from V and 0 from J; bases not matched to a gene: 3. The CDR3 loop spans 15 amino acids. CDR1 is LNHDA, CDR2 SQIVND, per germline (reference sequence). The DNA for the CDR3 is TGTGCCAGTAGAGGGGACAGGGTAGCCAAAAACATTCAGTACTTC. Translation: CASRGDRVAKNIQYF.

This chain uses TRBV6-1 with TRBJ2-3; D may be TRBD2 (5 bases). Trimming removed 5 bases from V and 0 bases from J, with 12 bases in between. The CDR3 sequence is 15 residues long. CDR1 and CDR2 from the germline V gene are MNHNS and SASEGT. The CDR3 region is CASSPRGTSTDTQYF. The CDR3 DNA reads as TGTGCCAGCAGTCCTCGGGGTACTAGCACAGATACGCAGTATTTT.

CDR3 DNA sequence: TGTGCCAGCAGACCTACTGGGGCCAACGTCCTGACTTTC. It encodes CASRPTGANVLTF. The chain couples TRBV6-1 to TRBJ2-6; D call uncertain. Germline CDR1 is MNHNS and CDR2 is SASEGT. V gave up 6 bases and J gave up 2 bases, with 5 bases separating them. This CDR3 region has 13 residues.

Regarding this clone: The same CDR3 can be traced to other DNA sequences in this sample. V is TRBV30 and J is TRBJ1-2, with D possibly matching TRBD1 (6 bases). The ends were cut back, 0 bases at V and 3 bases at J, with 8 bases in the middle. The CDR3 has 13 residues. CDR1 and CDR2 from the germline V gene are GTSNPN and SVGIG (reference sequence). In DNA form, the CDR3 reads TGTGCCTGGAGTGTTAGGGGGGACTATGGCTACACCTTC. This encodes CAWSVRGDYGYTF.

The rearrangement links TRBV6-5 to TRBJ2-7, with D tentatively TRBD1 (6 bases). This CDR3 has 14 amino acids. The V and J ends lost 0 bases and 4 bases respectively, with 10 bases between them. Germline assignment: CDR1 MNHEY and CDR2 SVGAGI. As DNA, the CDR3 is TGTGCCAGCAGTTACTCGAGGACAGAATACGAGCAGTACTTC. Translated: CASSYSRTEYEQYF.

As concerns this clone: The sample carries other DNA sequences with the same CDR3. The chain employs TRBV4-3 and TRBJ2-3; D ambiguous. The V gene's germline CDR1 is LGHNA and CDR2 YSLEER. V was pared by 1 base and J by 5 bases, with 7 bases between. The length of the CDR3 is 13 residues. The CDR3 is CASSQGPGDTQYF. For the CDR3, the DNA is TGCGCCAGCAGCCAAGGTCCTGGAGATACGCAGTATTTT.

For this clone: The same CDR3 is also encoded by other DNA sequences in this sample. J is TRBJ1-2 and V is TRBV30, with 8 bases fitting TRBD1. Germline assignment: CDR1 GTSNPN and CDR2 SVGIG (reference sequence). Germline trimming cut 4 bases from V and 0 bases from J; bases unmatched to any gene: 7. The CDR3 extends over 15 amino acids. The DNA of the CDR3 is TGTGCCTGGACCGGGGGGACAGGTTCTAACTATGGCTACACCTTC. It is translated as CAWTGGTGSNYGYTF.

The chain recombines TRBV6-5 with TRBJ1-2, with 7 bases identical to TRBD1. This CDR3 is built from 12 residues. The V and J ends lost 9 bases and 8 bases, in that order; junction bases with no gene match: 9. From germline, CDR1 is MNHEY and CDR2 SVGAGI. CDR3 DNA: TGTGCCAGTTACAGGGGTTCAAGCGGCTACACCTTC. Translation: CASYRGSSGYTF.

The chain employs TRBV10-3 and TRBJ2-5; 7 bases are a match to TRBD1. CDR1 is ENHRY, CDR2 SYGVKD, per germline. The V and J ends lost 2 bases and 1 base, in that order; junction bases with no gene match: 1. The CDR3 loop spans 14 amino acids. CDR3 sequence (DNA): TGTGCCATCAGTGAGAGGGACAGCCAAGAGACCCAGTACTTC. It codes for CAISERDSQETQYF.

V usage is TRBV10-2 and J usage is TRBJ2-7; no definite D call. Germline CDR1 and CDR2: WSHSY and SAAADI. The CDR3 is 10 residues long. V was cut by 8 bases and J by 5 bases, with 7 bases left in between. CDR3 sequence reads: CASALHEQYF. The CDR3 DNA reads as TGCGCCAGCGCCCTCCACGAGCAGTACTTC.

This clone came up a few times. The CDR3 loop reads CASSVTSGFGNTIYF. CDR3 coding DNA: TGTGCCAGCAGCGTCACATCCGGCTTTGGAAACACCATATATTTT. The chain has TRBV9 and TRBJ1-3; D gene uncertain. The CDR3 has 15 residues. Germline values: CDR1 SGDLS, CDR2 YYNGEE. Trimming removed 2 bases at V and 3 bases at J, with 12 bases between.

This clone has more than one count but fewer than ten. The V and J genes are TRBV4-3 and TRBJ1-1; D remains ambiguous. The V end was cut by 0 bases, the J end by 1 base, with 9 bases between. CDR1 is LGHNA, CDR2 YSLEER, per germline. There are 15 residues in the CDR3. The chain's CDR3 is CASSQEVHSNTEAFF. The CDR3 DNA follows: TGCGCCAGCAGCCAAGAGGTACACTCGAACACTGAAGCTTTCTTT.

This clone was seen once. The CDR3 loop is CASRGASDTQYF. For the CDR3, the DNA is TGTGCCAGCAGAGGAGCGTCAGATACGCAGTATTTT. V and J are TRBV5-6 and TRBJ2-3, with D hard to call. Trimming took 5 bases from V and 4 from J, leaving 8 bases between them. The CDR3 totals 12 residues. CDR1 SGHDT and CDR2 YYEEEE come from the germline V gene.

V usage is TRBV7-2 and J usage is TRBJ2-7; weak D call: TRBD1 (6 bases). The CDR3 length is 13 residues. Trimming pared 3 bases from V and 5 bases from J, leaving 11 bases between. From germline, CDR1 is SGHTA and CDR2 FQGNSA. CDR3 amino acids: CASSFDRDNEQYF. The DNA of the CDR3 is TGTGCCAGCAGCTTCGACCGGGACAACGAGCAGTACTTC.

This sequence joins TRBV4-3 and TRBJ2-7; 11 positions match TRBD2. J lost 2 bases, V lost 1 base, and 4 bases had no gene match. This CDR3 comprises 16 residues. The germline gives CDR1 LGHNA, CDR2 YSLEER. CDR3 amino acids: CASSQVPSGGTYEQYF. The DNA for the CDR3 is TGCGCCAGCAGCCAAGTTCCTAGCGGGGGGACCTACGAGCAGTACTTC.

In its sample, this clone was seen once. The V call is TRBV4-1, the J call TRBJ2-5; 8 bases are shared with TRBD2. The CDR3 is made up of 15 amino acids. Germline V CDR1 and CDR2: MGHRA, YSYEKL. Losses at the gene ends were 2 bases for V and 4 bases for J; bases not matched to a gene: 6. CDR3: CASSQIGRVRETQYF. The DNA of the CDR3 is TGCGCCAGCAGCCAAATCGGGAGGGTACGAGAGACCCAGTACTTC.

This chain joins TRBV18 and TRBJ2-1, with 8 bases matching TRBD1. The CDR3 covers 15 residues. CDR1 and CDR2 from the germline V gene are KGHSH and LQKENI. Unmatched junction bases numbered 7, after V lost 4 bases and J lost 5 bases. In nucleotides, the CDR3 is TGTGCCAGCTCACGGTCCGGGACAGGCGACAATGAGCAGTTCTTC. Amino acids: CASSRSGTGDNEQFF.

The chain carries TRBV18 and TRBJ2-7, with 10 bases identical to TRBD1. Germline CDR1 is KGHSH and CDR2 is LQKENI. The CDR3 length is 15 residues. J was trimmed by 5 bases and V by 3 bases; bases with no gene match: 7. The chain's CDR3 is CASSPVGQGSNEQYF. The DNA for the CDR3 is TGTGCCAGCTCACCCGTGGGACAGGGGAGCAACGAGCAGTACTTC.

This clone was found once. The chain is built from TRBV10-2 and TRBJ2-7; 10 bases map to TRBD2. The CDR3 totals 17 residues. Germline values: CDR1 WSHSY, CDR2 SAAADI. Trimming removed 7 bases from V and 1 base from J; junction bases left unmatched: 13. The CDR3 loop reads CASTIMAGTSASYEQYF. The CDR3 nucleotides are TGCGCCAGCACTATAATGGCAGGGACTAGCGCGTCCTACGAGCAGTACTTC.

For this clone: Other DNA sequences of this sample code for an identical CDR3. The rearrangement joins TRBV29-1 to TRBJ1-1; no clear D gene. The CDR3 runs 12 residues. The ends were cut back, 3 bases at V and 2 bases at J, with 7 bases in the middle. Per germline, CDR1 SQVTM and CDR2 ANQGSEA. CDR3 in amino acids: CSVESGNTEAFF. In nucleotides, the CDR3 is TGCAGCGTTGAGAGCGGTAACACTGAAGCTTTCTTT.

The chain couples TRBV27 to TRBJ1-1, with 7 positions matching TRBD1. Germline V CDR1 and CDR2: MNHEY, SMNVEV (reference sequence). The CDR3 is 13 amino acids. The junction had 2 bases not matched to a gene; V was cut back by 6 bases and J by 1 base. CDR3 protein: CASRNRGNTEAFF. The CDR3 region has the DNA TGTGCCAGCAGAAACAGGGGGAACACTGAAGCTTTCTTT.

The V gene is TRBV5-6, the J gene TRBJ1-2; TRBD1 matches at 9 bases. This CDR3 contains 14 residues. Germline V CDR1 and CDR2: SGHDT, YYEEEE. The V gene end was trimmed by 3 bases and the J gene end by 8 bases; junction bases not matched to a gene: 8. DNA for the CDR3: TGTGCCAGCAGCTCTCCGGGACAGGGACAGGGCTACACCTTC. As protein: CASSSPGQGQGYTF.

The V and J genes are TRBV19 and TRBJ1-2; a possible D gene is TRBD1 (5 bases). Trimming took off 3 bases at V and 1 base at J, with 15 bases between the two ends. The germline CDR1 and CDR2 sequences are LNHDA and SQIVND (reference sequence). The CDR3 loop spans 16 amino acids. This chain's CDR3 is CASSIHVGAGNYGYTF. The CDR3 DNA is TGTGCCAGTAGTATTCATGTCGGGGCCGGTAACTATGGCTACACCTTC.

To note about this clone: A read error may produce the germline difference seen at one junction end. The chain uses TRBV28 and TRBJ1-6; D perhaps matches TRBD1 (6 bases). This CDR3 has 14 residues. Germline-derived CDR1 and CDR2 are MDHEN and SYDVKM. The CDR3 region is CGSRFGTKNSPLHF. In DNA, the CDR3 is TGTGGCAGCAGGTTCGGGACAAAAAATTCACCCCTCCACTTT.

J is TRBJ1-1 and V is TRBV25-1; D ambiguous. The germline gives CDR1 MGHDK, CDR2 SYGVNS. Trimming shortened V by 4 bases and J by 0 bases, and 6 bases separated the two germline ends. The CDR3 is 13 residues long. CDR3 sequence reads: CASSVTVNTEAFF. CDR3 sequence (DNA): TGTGCCAGCAGTGTCACAGTGAACACTGAAGCTTTCTTT.

The gene calls are TRBV18 and TRBJ2-7, with D possibly TRBD1 on 7 matching bases. Trimming left V 5 bases short and J 4 bases short, with 15 bases between. The CDR3 runs to 14 residues. Germline CDR1 KGHSH, CDR2 LQKENI. DNA of the CDR3: TGTGCCAGCTCAATGGGCCCAGGGGGGTACGAGCAGTACTTC. It specifies CASSMGPGGYEQYF.

In its sample, this clone was seen once. The genes are TRBV11-3 and TRBJ2-2; the D gene is possibly TRBD2 (5 bases). Germline V CDR1 and CDR2: SGHNT, YENEEA. Between the trimmed V and J ends, which lost 5 bases and 0 bases, there was a span of 10 bases. CDR3 length: 15 residues. CDR3 amino acids: CASSPLATNTGELFF. DNA of the CDR3: TGTGCCAGCAGCCCGCTAGCAACGAACACCGGGGAGCTGTTTTTT. Together with reference TRBV11-3 and TRBJ2-2, the CDR3 gives the full variable domain: EAGVVQSPRYKIIEKKQPVAFWCNPISGHNTLYWYLQNLGQGPELLIRYENEEAVDDSQLPKDRFSAERLKGVDSTLKIQPAELGDSAVYLCASSPLATNTGELFFGEGSRLTVL.

Note on this clone: Other nucleotide sequences from this sample produce the same CDR3. The chain links TRBV6-1 to TRBJ2-7; possible D gene TRBD1, 7 bases. CDR3 length equals 14 residues. V gave up 1 base and J gave up 3 bases, with 10 bases separating them. Germline V CDR1 and CDR2: MNHNS, SASEGT. The CDR3 DNA reads TGTGCCAGCAGTGAAGGCAGGGGGGTCTACGAGCAGTACTTC. This gives the protein CASSEGRGVYEQYF.

The chain is built from TRBV7-2 and TRBJ2-7, with D hard to call. The germline V gene has CDR1 SGHTA and CDR2 FQGNSA. With 5 bases removed from V and 3 bases from J, the gap between germline ends came to 11 bases. The CDR3 extends over 13 amino acids. CDR3 nucleotide sequence: TGTGCCAGCAGCCGCACGTTCAGCTACGAGCAGTACTTC. Protein: CASSRTFSYEQYF.

The chain employs TRBV7-8 and TRBJ1-3; D may be TRBD1 (6 bases). The CDR3 spans 12 residues. V shed 5 bases and J shed 7 bases, with 9 bases lying between them. Germline CDR1 is SGHVS and CDR2 is FQNEAQ. This CDR3 is CASSARGNTIYF. The DNA for the CDR3 is TGTGCCAGCAGCGCGAGGGGGAACACCATATATTTT.

The rearrangement links TRBV10-3 to TRBJ1-6; TRBD1 matches at 7 bases. J lost 6 bases, V lost 6 bases, and 14 bases had no gene match. The CDR3 has 17 residues. Germline-derived CDR1 and CDR2 are ENHRY and SYGVKD. As DNA, the CDR3 is TGTGCCATCAGCGCGGGGTTAGGGGGCGTGGGTAATTCACCCCTCCACTTT. Amino acids: CAISAGLGGVGNSPLHF.

The V call is TRBV7-8, the J call TRBJ2-7; D uncertain. V was cut by 3 bases and J by 5 bases, with 8 bases left in between. CDR3 length equals 12 residues. Germline assignment: CDR1 SGHVS and CDR2 FQNEAQ. CDR3 amino acids: CASSFKVNEQYF. The CDR3 DNA reads as TGTGCCAGCAGCTTCAAGGTGAACGAGCAGTACTTC.